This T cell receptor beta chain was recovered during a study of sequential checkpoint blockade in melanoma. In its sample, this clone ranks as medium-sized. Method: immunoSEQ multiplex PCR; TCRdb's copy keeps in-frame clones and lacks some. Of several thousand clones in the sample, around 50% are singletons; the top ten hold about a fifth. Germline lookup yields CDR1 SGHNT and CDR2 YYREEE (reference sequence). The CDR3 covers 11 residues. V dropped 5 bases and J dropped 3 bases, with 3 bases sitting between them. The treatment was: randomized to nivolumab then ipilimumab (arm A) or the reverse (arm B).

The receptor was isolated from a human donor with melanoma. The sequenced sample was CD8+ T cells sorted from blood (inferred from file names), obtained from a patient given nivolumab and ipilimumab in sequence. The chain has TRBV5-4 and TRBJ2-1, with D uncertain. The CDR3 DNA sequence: TGTGCCAGCAGATACTACAATGAGCAGTTCTTC. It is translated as CASRYYNEQFF.